Listed here are 7 T cell receptor beta chains from one sample, sequenced in a study of blood T cells in healthy people across ages. Combining a sample-barcoded 5' primer with a J-beta primer mix, a second PCR ran for roughly 7 to 11 cycles. TCRdb recomputed calls from the 5' RACE reads with MiXCR, one row per CDR3 protein. The sample holds 650,000 to 700,000 distinct CDR3 sequences, 52% seen once. Sequencing was done on a sample of blood. These receptor sequences come from a woman of 80 years or more in good health.

This clonotype has a single count. The V gene is TRBV4-2, the J gene TRBJ2-7; D ambiguous. Deletions cut 0 bases from V and 3 bases from J, with 9 bases between. The CDR3 loop spans 14 amino acids. Per germline, CDR1 LGHNA and CDR2 YNFKEQ. The CDR3 here is CASSQDRADYEQYF. Written as DNA, the CDR3 is TGTGCCAGCAGCCAAGATCGGGCAGACTACGAGCAGTACTTC.

This clonotype appeared many times. The V call is TRBV6-1, the J call TRBJ2-7, with D possibly matching TRBD2 (5 bases). The germline V and J ends were trimmed by 5 bases and 1 base, with 12 bases remaining between them. CDR3 length equals 14 residues. CDR1 MNHNS and CDR2 SASEGT come from the germline V gene. CDR3 bases: TGTGCCAGCAGTCTGAGGAGGCCTTCCTACGAGCAGTACTTC. Translating gives CASSLRRPSYEQYF.

This chain connects TRBV5-1 to TRBJ2-1; 13 nucleotides align to TRBD2. V was pared by 3 bases and J by 8 bases, with 8 bases of the junction left unmatched. The CDR3 totals 16 residues. Germline loops: CDR1 SGHRS, CDR2 YFSETQ. DNA of the CDR3: TGCGCCAGCAGCTGGGCGACTAGCGGGGGGATGGATGAGCAGTTCTTC. It yields the protein CASSWATSGGMDEQFF.

This clonotype was seen ten or more times. The rearrangement uses TRBV2 and TRBJ2-2, with unresolved D. V was pared by 7 bases and J by 3 bases, with 6 bases between. This CDR3 comprises 12 residues. Germline values: CDR1 SNHLY, CDR2 FYNNEI. The CDR3 is CASTKDTGELFF. CDR3 nucleotide sequence: TGTGCCAGCACCAAAGACACCGGGGAGCTGTTTTTT.

The chain couples TRBV4-1 to TRBJ1-4; D ambiguous. Between the trimmed V and J ends, which lost 2 bases and 0 bases, there was a span of 10 bases. The germline V gene has CDR1 MGHRA and CDR2 YSYEKL. The CDR3 runs to 16 residues. The CDR3 coding sequence is TGCGCCAGCAGCCAATCCTTTTTTGCAACTAATGAAAAACTGTTTTTT. The encoded protein is CASSQSFFATNEKLFF.

This clonotype has just a few counts. The genes are TRBV11-2 and TRBJ2-1, with a weak D call TRBD2 (5 bases). V lost 5 bases to trimming and J lost 9 bases, with 11 bases between them. Germline V gene sequence: CDR1 SGHAT, CDR2 FQNNGV. The CDR3 extends over 12 amino acids. As DNA, the CDR3 is TGTGCCAGCAGCCCAGTACGGGGTGAGCAGTTCTTC. Its translation: CASSPVRGEQFF.

Comment on this clonotype: A much larger clone is a single base away; this may be a read error. The chain has TRBV7-3 and TRBJ2-1, with 9 bases matching TRBD1. The CDR3 is 14 amino acids. Germline values: CDR1 SGHTA, CDR2 FQGTGA. Unmatched junction bases numbered 6, after V lost 5 bases and J lost 7 bases. CDR3 sequence (DNA): TGTGCCAGCAGCGTCGGGACAGGGCGGAATGAGCAGTTCTTC. It translates to CASSVGTGRNEQFF.